These T cell receptor beta chains were read from a single sample in a study of blood T cell repertoires in COVID-19. The protocol was immunoSEQ multiplex PCR, while the TCRdb copy is restricted to in-frame clones and leaves out a portion. The repertoire has approximately 200,000 clones, roughly 90% of them found once; the top ten carry 2.5% to 3.5%. Sequencing used peripheral blood. The receptor set was obtained from a woman aged 55-69 years with acute or convalescent COVID-19. CDR3s include the opening cysteine and the closing phenylalanine or tryptophan. A D gene is named only where the DNA matches it firmly. The listing skips clone size in some rows; elsewhere it reads once, few, many or a size class.

CDR3nt: TGTGCCAGAAGCGCACCCCCCCCGGGACAGGGGAACGATGGCTACACCTTC; CDR3aa: CARSAPPPGQGNDGYTF; abundance: -; d_gene: TRBD1; v_gene: TRBV5-3; j_gene: TRBJ1-2
CDR3nt: TGTGCCACCAGTGATTTCGGAAGGACAGGTTCTTTTGGGGAGACCCAGTACTTC; CDR3aa: CATSDFGRTGSFGETQYF; abundance: -; d_gene: TRBD1; v_gene: TRBV24-1; j_gene: TRBJ2-5
CDR3nt: TGTGCCACCAGCAGAGATTATCGGGAGGCCTACGAGCAGTACTTC; CDR3aa: CATSRDYREAYEQYF; abundance: -; d_gene: TRBD2; v_gene: TRBV15; j_gene: TRBJ2-7
CDR3nt: TGTGCCAGCAGCGCCGGGACTACAAACACCGGGGAGCTGTTTTTT; CDR3aa: CASSAGTTNTGELFF; abundance: -; d_gene: TRBD2; v_gene: TRBV9; j_gene: TRBJ2-2
CDR3nt: TGTGCCAGCAGCCCATTTTTTCGTCGGGCTAGCGGGGACAATGAGCAGTTCTTC; CDR3aa: CASSPFFRRASGDNEQFF; abundance: -; d_gene: TRBD2; v_gene: TRBV7-8; j_gene: TRBJ2-1
CDR3nt: TGCGCCAGCAGCTTGGAAGGACAGGCCTACGAGCAGTACTTC; CDR3aa: CASSLEGQAYEQYF; abundance: -; d_gene: TRBD1; v_gene: TRBV5-1; j_gene: TRBJ2-7
CDR3nt: TGTGCCAGTAGGACTAGCGGGGGCGCCAAAAACATTCAGTACTTC; CDR3aa: CASRTSGGAKNIQYF; abundance: -; d_gene: TRBD2; v_gene: TRBV19; j_gene: TRBJ2-4
CDR3nt: TGTGCCAGCAGCTCCGGGACTCCGGAAGCTTTCTTT; CDR3aa: CASSSGTPEAFF; abundance: -; d_gene: -; v_gene: TRBV5-4; j_gene: TRBJ1-1
CDR3nt: TGTGCCTGGAGTCCCACAGGGACCTCTGGGGCCAACGTCCTGACTTTC; CDR3aa: CAWSPTGTSGANVLTF; abundance: once; d_gene: -; v_gene: TRBV30; j_gene: TRBJ2-6
CDR3nt: TGTGCCAGCAGTTACTCTCCGACAGGGACAAATTATGGCTACACCTTC; CDR3aa: CASSYSPTGTNYGYTF; abundance: -; d_gene: TRBD1; v_gene: TRBV6-2/TRBV6-3; j_gene: TRBJ1-2
CDR3nt: TGTGCCAGCAGTTACTCTGGTAGCGGGGGGGATGAGCAGTTCTTC; CDR3aa: CASSYSGSGGDEQFF; abundance: -; d_gene: TRBD2; v_gene: TRBV6-5; j_gene: TRBJ2-1
CDR3nt: TGTGCTAGTTCCTCCGGGACAGGGGCTTCGGATACGCAGTATTTT; CDR3aa: CASSSGTGASDTQYF; abundance: -; d_gene: TRBD1; v_gene: TRBV12-5; j_gene: TRBJ2-3
CDR3nt: TGTGCCAAAGGGTCTCAGGGCGGGGGGGCCGGAGAGACCCAGTACTTC; CDR3aa: CAKGSQGGGAGETQYF; abundance: -; d_gene: TRBD2; v_gene: TRBV30; j_gene: TRBJ2-5
CDR3nt: TGTGCCAGCAGTTTTCGGGGACAAAGCTATAATTCACCCCTCCACTTT; CDR3aa: CASSFRGQSYNSPLHF; abundance: -; d_gene: -; v_gene: TRBV27; j_gene: TRBJ1-6
CDR3nt: TGTGCCAGCAGCCAAGCACACGCACCCGTAGAGACCCAGTACTTC; CDR3aa: CASSQAHAPVETQYF; abundance: -; d_gene: -; v_gene: TRBV3-1/TRBV3-2; j_gene: TRBJ2-5
CDR3nt: TGTGCCAGCAGCACCTCTAGCGGGAGGGCCGATCGGACCGCTGAGCAGTTCTTC; CDR3aa: CASSTSSGRADRTAEQFF; abundance: -; d_gene: TRBD2; v_gene: TRBV7-2; j_gene: TRBJ2-1
CDR3nt: TGTGCCAGTAGTATAGAGGGCAGCCCCTCCTACGAGCAGTACTTC; CDR3aa: CASSIEGSPSYEQYF; abundance: -; d_gene: -; v_gene: TRBV19; j_gene: TRBJ2-7
CDR3nt: TGCGCCAGCAGCCCCCGGGACTTGGAAGAGACCCAGTACTTC; CDR3aa: CASSPRDLEETQYF; abundance: -; d_gene: -; v_gene: TRBV4-1; j_gene: TRBJ2-5
CDR3nt: TGTGCCAGCAAGCTCGGACTAAACACCGGGGAGCTGTTTTTT; CDR3aa: CASKLGLNTGELFF; abundance: -; d_gene: -; v_gene: TRBV7-9; j_gene: TRBJ2-2
CDR3nt: TGTGCAAGTCGCCCACGTATTCGACTAGCGGGGAAAGAATTCTACGAGCAGTACTTC; CDR3aa: CASRPRIRLAGKEFYEQYF; abundance: -; d_gene: -; v_gene: TRBV12-2; j_gene: TRBJ2-7
CDR3nt: TGTGCCAGTAACGACAGGGGGCGAGAGCAGCCCCAGCATTTT; CDR3aa: CASNDRGREQPQHF; abundance: -; d_gene: TRBD1; v_gene: TRBV19; j_gene: TRBJ1-5
CDR3nt: TGCAGTGCGCAGACAGGGTACGGCTACACCTTC; CDR3aa: CSAQTGYGYTF; abundance: -; d_gene: TRBD1; v_gene: TRBV20-1; j_gene: TRBJ1-2
CDR3nt: TGTGCCAGCAGCGCCTCCACTAGCGGCTACACCGGGGAGCTGTTTTTT; CDR3aa: CASSASTSGYTGELFF; abundance: few; d_gene: TRBD2; v_gene: TRBV9; j_gene: TRBJ2-2
CDR3nt: TGTGCCACCAAATCGGGGGATTCTATGAACACTGAAGCTTTCTTT; CDR3aa: CATKSGDSMNTEAFF; abundance: -; d_gene: -; v_gene: TRBV6-5; j_gene: TRBJ1-1
CDR3nt: TGTGCCAGCAGCCCTACACAGGGGGAGTGGGAGACCCAGTACTTC; CDR3aa: CASSPTQGEWETQYF; abundance: -; d_gene: TRBD1; v_gene: TRBV11-3; j_gene: TRBJ2-5
CDR3nt: TGTGCCAGCAGCTTGACTAGCGGGGGGACCAGAGGGGAGCTGTTTTTT; CDR3aa: CASSLTSGGTRGELFF; abundance: -; d_gene: TRBD2; v_gene: TRBV11-2; j_gene: TRBJ2-2
CDR3nt: TGTGCCAGCAGCTACAGGGGGTTTGACACTGAAGCTTTCTTT; CDR3aa: CASSYRGFDTEAFF; abundance: -; d_gene: TRBD1; v_gene: TRBV13; j_gene: TRBJ1-1
CDR3nt: TGCGCCAGCAGCCAACTTAGGGGGGGTGTGAACACCGGGGAGCTGTTTTTT; CDR3aa: CASSQLRGGVNTGELFF; abundance: few; d_gene: -; v_gene: TRBV4-1; j_gene: TRBJ2-2
CDR3nt: TGTGCCTGGAGTGTTTGGGCCTCAAATTCACCCCTCCACTTT; CDR3aa: CAWSVWASNSPLHF; abundance: few; d_gene: -; v_gene: TRBV30; j_gene: TRBJ1-6
CDR3nt: TGCGCCAGCAGTGAGTCAAATAGGGGGCGCGGTAATGAGCAGTTCTTC; CDR3aa: CASSESNRGRGNEQFF; abundance: -; d_gene: TRBD1; v_gene: TRBV10-2; j_gene: TRBJ2-1
CDR3nt: TGTGCCAGCAGTTTACAGACAACTAATGAAAAACTGTTTTTT; CDR3aa: CASSLQTTNEKLFF; abundance: -; d_gene: -; v_gene: TRBV28; j_gene: TRBJ1-4
CDR3nt: TGTGCCAGTAGTATAGAGGGGCGAAGGTCGGATACGCAGTATTTT; CDR3aa: CASSIEGRRSDTQYF; abundance: -; d_gene: -; v_gene: TRBV19; j_gene: TRBJ2-3
CDR3nt: TGTGCCTGGACCACAGGGTCTGGAAACACCATATATTTT; CDR3aa: CAWTTGSGNTIYF; abundance: -; d_gene: -; v_gene: TRBV30; j_gene: TRBJ1-3
CDR3nt: TGCGCCAGCAGGAGACTAGTCTCATCCTACGAGCAGTACTTC; CDR3aa: CASRRLVSSYEQYF; abundance: -; d_gene: -; v_gene: TRBV5-1; j_gene: TRBJ2-7
CDR3nt: TGTGCCAGCAGCTTACAAAGGACAGGGTCTAAAGCTTTCTTT; CDR3aa: CASSLQRTGSKAFF; abundance: -; d_gene: TRBD1; v_gene: TRBV11-2; j_gene: TRBJ1-1
CDR3nt: TGTGCCAGCAGCGTAGTGGGACTAGCGGGGGACACAGATACGCAGTATTTT; CDR3aa: CASSVVGLAGDTDTQYF; abundance: -; d_gene: TRBD2; v_gene: TRBV9; j_gene: TRBJ2-3
CDR3nt: TGTGCCAGCAGTGACTCGACAGGGGGCTCCAATGAGCAGTTCTTC; CDR3aa: CASSDSTGGSNEQFF; abundance: -; d_gene: TRBD1; v_gene: TRBV6-4; j_gene: TRBJ2-1
CDR3nt: TGTGCCTGGAGTGGGGGACAGATTAATTCACCCCTCCACTTT; CDR3aa: CAWSGGQINSPLHF; abundance: -; d_gene: TRBD1; v_gene: TRBV30; j_gene: TRBJ1-6
CDR3nt: TGTGCCATCAGTGAGTCGACGGGAGGGTACTACAATGAGCAGTTCTTC; CDR3aa: CAISESTGGYYNEQFF; abundance: many; d_gene: TRBD2; v_gene: TRBV10-3; j_gene: TRBJ2-1
CDR3nt: TGCGCCAGCAGCTTGACCCGGGAAGATACGCAGTATTTT; CDR3aa: CASSLTREDTQYF; abundance: -; d_gene: -; v_gene: TRBV5-1; j_gene: TRBJ2-3
CDR3nt: TGTGCCAGCAGCTCGGACAGGAAAAAAGATACGCAGTATTTT; CDR3aa: CASSSDRKKDTQYF; abundance: -; d_gene: TRBD1; v_gene: TRBV7-8; j_gene: TRBJ2-3
CDR3nt: TGTGCCACCAGCAGAGATTTGGGCCGAGGGTCACCCCTCCACTTT; CDR3aa: CATSRDLGRGSPLHF; abundance: -; d_gene: -; v_gene: TRBV15; j_gene: TRBJ1-6
CDR3nt: TGTGCCTGGGCAAGCGGGGCCAGCGGGACCGGGGAGCTGTTTTTT; CDR3aa: CAWASGASGTGELFF; abundance: -; d_gene: TRBD2; v_gene: TRBV30; j_gene: TRBJ2-2
CDR3nt: TGTGCCAGTAGTATATCAGCGGGGGACACAGATACGCAGTATTTT; CDR3aa: CASSISAGDTDTQYF; abundance: -; d_gene: TRBD2; v_gene: TRBV19; j_gene: TRBJ2-3
CDR3nt: TGTGCCAGCAGCTTAGAGTTTACTGACAGGCGGAATGAGCAGTTCTTC; CDR3aa: CASSLEFTDRRNEQFF; abundance: once; d_gene: -; v_gene: TRBV11-2; j_gene: TRBJ2-1
CDR3nt: TGTGCCAGCAGCCGGGCAGCAGCCATGAACACTGAAGCTTTCTTT; CDR3aa: CASSRAAAMNTEAFF; abundance: -; d_gene: -; v_gene: TRBV3-1/TRBV3-2; j_gene: TRBJ1-1
CDR3nt: TGTGCCAGCAGTCGGGACAGTAATGAAAAACTGTTTTTT; CDR3aa: CASSRDSNEKLFF; abundance: -; d_gene: TRBD1; v_gene: TRBV12-3/TRBV12-4; j_gene: TRBJ1-4
CDR3nt: TGTGCCAGCAGCTTAGGGGACAGGGAGAATGAGCAGTTCTTC; CDR3aa: CASSLGDRENEQFF; abundance: few; d_gene: TRBD1; v_gene: TRBV5-4; j_gene: TRBJ2-1
CDR3nt: TGTGCCAGCCAACGTAGGGTAGCGGAGACCGATGGAAGCACAGATACGCAGTATTTT; CDR3aa: CASQRRVAETDGSTDTQYF; abundance: -; d_gene: -; v_gene: TRBV21-1; j_gene: TRBJ2-3
CDR3nt: TGTGCCAGCAGCTCGGGACTAGCGGGGGGGCCCGCTACAGATACGCAGTATTTT; CDR3aa: CASSSGLAGGPATDTQYF; abundance: -; d_gene: TRBD2; v_gene: TRBV7-9; j_gene: TRBJ2-3
CDR3nt: TGTGCCAGCAGCCTTACTATAAACACCGGGGAGCTGTTTTTT; CDR3aa: CASSLTINTGELFF; abundance: -; d_gene: -; v_gene: TRBV3-1/TRBV3-2; j_gene: TRBJ2-2
CDR3nt: TGTGCCAGCAGCGTCTCACTGGGACAGGGGGGCTACGAGCAGTACTTC; CDR3aa: CASSVSLGQGGYEQYF; abundance: -; d_gene: TRBD1; v_gene: TRBV5-5; j_gene: TRBJ2-7
CDR3nt: TGTGCCTCCTTACGGATAGCGGGCAACAATGAGCAGTTCTTC; CDR3aa: CASLRIAGNNEQFF; abundance: once; d_gene: TRBD2; v_gene: TRBV30; j_gene: TRBJ2-1
CDR3nt: TGTGCCATCAGTTTGGGGGTCAAAGCGGGAGGGCCCCAGGAGACCCAGTACTTC; CDR3aa: CAISLGVKAGGPQETQYF; abundance: once; d_gene: TRBD2; v_gene: TRBV10-3; j_gene: TRBJ2-5